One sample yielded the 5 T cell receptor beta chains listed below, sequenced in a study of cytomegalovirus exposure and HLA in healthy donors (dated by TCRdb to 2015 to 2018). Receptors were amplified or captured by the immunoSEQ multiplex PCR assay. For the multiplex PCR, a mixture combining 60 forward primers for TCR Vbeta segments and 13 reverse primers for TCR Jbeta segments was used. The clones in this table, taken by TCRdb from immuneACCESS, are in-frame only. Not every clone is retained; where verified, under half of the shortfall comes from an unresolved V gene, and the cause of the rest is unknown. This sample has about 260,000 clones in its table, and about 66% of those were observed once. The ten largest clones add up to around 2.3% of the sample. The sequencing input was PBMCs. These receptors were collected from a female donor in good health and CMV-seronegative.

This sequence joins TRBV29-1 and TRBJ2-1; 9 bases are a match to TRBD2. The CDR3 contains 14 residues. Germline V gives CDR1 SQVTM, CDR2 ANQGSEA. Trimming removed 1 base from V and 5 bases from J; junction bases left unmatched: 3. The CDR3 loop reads CSVEGLAGNNEQFF. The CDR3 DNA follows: TGCAGCGTTGAAGGGCTAGCGGGGAACAATGAGCAGTTCTTC.

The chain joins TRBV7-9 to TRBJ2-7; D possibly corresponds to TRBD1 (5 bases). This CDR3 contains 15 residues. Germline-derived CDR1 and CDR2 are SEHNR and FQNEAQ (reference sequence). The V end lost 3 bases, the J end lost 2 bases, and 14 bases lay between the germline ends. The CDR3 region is CASSFVGQGTYEQYF. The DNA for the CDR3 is TGTGCCAGCAGCTTTGTTGGGCAGGGTACCTACGAGCAGTACTTC.

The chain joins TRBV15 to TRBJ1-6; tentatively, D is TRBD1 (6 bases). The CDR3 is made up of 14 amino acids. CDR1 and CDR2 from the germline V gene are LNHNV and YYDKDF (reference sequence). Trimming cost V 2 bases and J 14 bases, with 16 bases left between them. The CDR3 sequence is CATSRQTAGTTLHF. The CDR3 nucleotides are TGTGCCACCAGCAGACAAACTGCCGGGACAACCCTCCACTTT.

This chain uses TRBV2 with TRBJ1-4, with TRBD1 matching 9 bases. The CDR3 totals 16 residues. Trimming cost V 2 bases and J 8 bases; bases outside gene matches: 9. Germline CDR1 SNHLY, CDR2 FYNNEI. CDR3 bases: TGTGCCAGCAGTGAATATGGACAGGGGTTTGGGGAAAAACTGTTTTTT. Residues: CASSEYGQGFGEKLFF. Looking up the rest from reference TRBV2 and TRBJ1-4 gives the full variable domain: EPEVTQTPSHQVTQMGQEVILRCVPISNHLYFYWYRQILGQKVEFLVSFYNNEISEKSEIFDDQFSVERPDGSNFTLKIRSTKLEDSAMYFCASSEYGQGFGEKLFFGSGTQLSVL.

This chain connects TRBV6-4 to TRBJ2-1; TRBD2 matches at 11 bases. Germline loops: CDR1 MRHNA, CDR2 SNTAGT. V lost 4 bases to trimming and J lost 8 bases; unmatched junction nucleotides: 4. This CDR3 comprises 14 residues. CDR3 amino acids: CASSVLAGAHEQFF. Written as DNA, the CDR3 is TGTGCCAGCAGTGTACTAGCGGGAGCCCATGAGCAGTTCTTC.